The clone carrying this T cell receptor (beta chain) has a handful of counts. This sample was taken from a study of human T cells and chemical hapten exposure. Study at large: The variation in per-sample TCR yields arose mainly from small differences in pooled library volumes.

Time point here: patch test 2, 6 weeks after DPC sensitization. Treatment specified: therapeutic diphenylcyclopropenone sensitization with weekly scalp DPC. Alopecia patients between 18 and 70 years old and suitable for DPC were used as donors. In the original workflow: Samples ranged from roughly 23,224 to 700,000 TCRs, with a median of 95,638. TCRdb analysed the RACE reads with MiXCR anew, one entry per CDR3 protein. V and J calls and clone size were set by TCRdb, not the authors. There are tens of thousands of distinct CDR3 sequences in the sample; about 6.3% occur only once, and approximately 1.2% lies in the top ten. The CDR3 spans 16 residues. V gave up 4 bases and J gave up 2 bases, with 16 bases separating them. Germline-derived CDR1 and CDR2 are SGHDT and YYEEEE.

The sample in question was whole blood, obtained in connection with sensitization to the hapten diphenylcyclopropenone (DPC). The chain is built from TRBV5-6 and TRBJ2-1; D uncertain. The clonotype was recovered from a woman aged 25 to 39 with alopecia areata. Some clones in this sample may be carry-over from other donors' samples. This CDR3 is CASSPLLGWTYNEQFF. For the CDR3, the DNA is TGTGCCAGCAGCCCCCTGTTAGGGTGGACCTACAATGAGCAGTTCTTC.